This T cell receptor beta chain originates from a study of T cell repertoires in cytomegalovirus infection. TCRdb re-analysed the reads in MiXCR, keeping a single row per CDR3 protein. The sample shows about 920,000 distinct CDR3 sequences, approximately 33% of them seen only once. To note about this clonotype: The antigen is not known.

Germline V lookup: CDR1 SNHLY, CDR2 FYNNEI. V gave up 6 bases and J gave up 11 bases, with 16 bases separating them. The CDR3 sequence is 12 residues long. Notes on the study in general: The study identified carriers of CMV plus the relevant HLA from cumulative public TCR beta family frequency.

The rearrangement joins TRBV2 to TRBJ1-1; no clear D. The TCR sequence derives from a human donor in good health (CMV status not recorded). Some clones in this sample may be carry-over from other donors' samples. The sample was cultured CD8+ T cells from PBMCs, taken from culture after CMV antigen stimulation. The CDR3 DNA is TGTGCCAGCAGGATACATGGGGTGGATGCTTTCTTT. Its translation: CASRIHGVDAFF. Full variable domain (remainder filled in from reference TRBV2 and TRBJ1-1): EPEVTQTPSHQVTQMGQEVILRCVPISNHLYFYWYRQILGQKVEFLVSFYNNEISEKSEIFDDQFSVERPDGSNFTLKIRSTKLEDSAMYFCASRIHGVDAFFGQGTRLTVV.